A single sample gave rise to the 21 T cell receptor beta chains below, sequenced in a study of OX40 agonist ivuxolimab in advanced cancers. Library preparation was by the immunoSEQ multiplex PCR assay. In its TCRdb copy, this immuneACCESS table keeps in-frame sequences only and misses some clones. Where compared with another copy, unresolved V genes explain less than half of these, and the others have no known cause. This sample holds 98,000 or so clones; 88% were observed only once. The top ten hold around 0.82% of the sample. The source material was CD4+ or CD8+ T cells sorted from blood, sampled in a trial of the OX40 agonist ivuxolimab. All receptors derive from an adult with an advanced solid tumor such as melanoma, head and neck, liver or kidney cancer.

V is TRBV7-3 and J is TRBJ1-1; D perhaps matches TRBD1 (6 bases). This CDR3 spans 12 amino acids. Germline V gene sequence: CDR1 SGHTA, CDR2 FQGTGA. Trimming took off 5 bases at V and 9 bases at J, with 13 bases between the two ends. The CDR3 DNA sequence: TGTGCCAGCAGCGCCGGACAGTCCAAAGCTTTCTTT. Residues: CASSAGQSKAFF.

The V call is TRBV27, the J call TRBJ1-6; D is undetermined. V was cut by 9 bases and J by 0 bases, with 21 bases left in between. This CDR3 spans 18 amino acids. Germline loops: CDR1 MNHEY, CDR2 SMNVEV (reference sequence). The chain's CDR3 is CARPLPGTQISYNSPLHF. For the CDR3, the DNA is TGTGCCAGGCCCCTCCCCGGCACCCAAATCTCCTATAATTCACCCCTCCACTTT.

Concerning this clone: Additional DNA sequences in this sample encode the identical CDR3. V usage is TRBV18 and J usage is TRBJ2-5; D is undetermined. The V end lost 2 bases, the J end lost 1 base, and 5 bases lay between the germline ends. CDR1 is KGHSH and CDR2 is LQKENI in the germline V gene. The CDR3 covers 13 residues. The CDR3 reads CASSPGPQETQYF. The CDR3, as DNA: TGTGCCAGCTCACCAGGTCCCCAAGAGACCCAGTACTTC.

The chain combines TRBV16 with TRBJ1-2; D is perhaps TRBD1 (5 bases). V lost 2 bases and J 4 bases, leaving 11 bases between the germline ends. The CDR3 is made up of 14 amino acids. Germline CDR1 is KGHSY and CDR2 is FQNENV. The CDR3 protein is CASSQAGHGYGYTF. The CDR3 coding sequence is TGTGCCAGCAGCCAAGCAGGGCATGGCTATGGCTACACCTTC.

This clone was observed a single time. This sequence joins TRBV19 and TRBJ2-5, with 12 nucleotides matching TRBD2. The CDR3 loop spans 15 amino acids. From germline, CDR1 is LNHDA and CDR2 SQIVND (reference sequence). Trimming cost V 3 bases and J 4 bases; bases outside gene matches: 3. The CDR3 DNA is TGTGCCAGTAGTATGGTACTAGCGGGAGGAGAGACCCAGTACTTC. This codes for CASSMVLAGGETQYF.

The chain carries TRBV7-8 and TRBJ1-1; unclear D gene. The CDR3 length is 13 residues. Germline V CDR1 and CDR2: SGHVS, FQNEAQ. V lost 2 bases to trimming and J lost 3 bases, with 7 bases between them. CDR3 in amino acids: CASSLSGYTEAFF. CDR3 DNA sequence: TGTGCCAGCAGCTTATCGGGGTACACTGAAGCTTTCTTT.

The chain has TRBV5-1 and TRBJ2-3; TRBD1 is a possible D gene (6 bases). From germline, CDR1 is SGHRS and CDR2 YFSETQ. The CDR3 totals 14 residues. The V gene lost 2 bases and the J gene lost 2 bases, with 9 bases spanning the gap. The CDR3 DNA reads TGCGCCAGCAGCTTACAGGGATTCACAGATACGCAGTATTTT. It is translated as CASSLQGFTDTQYF.

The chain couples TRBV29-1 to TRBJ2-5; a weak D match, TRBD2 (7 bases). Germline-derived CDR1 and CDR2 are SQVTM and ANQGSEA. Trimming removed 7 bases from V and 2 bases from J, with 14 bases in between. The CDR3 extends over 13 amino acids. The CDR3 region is CSARRGGQETQYF. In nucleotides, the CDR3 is TGCAGCGCCAGGAGGGGGGGGCAAGAGACCCAGTACTTC.

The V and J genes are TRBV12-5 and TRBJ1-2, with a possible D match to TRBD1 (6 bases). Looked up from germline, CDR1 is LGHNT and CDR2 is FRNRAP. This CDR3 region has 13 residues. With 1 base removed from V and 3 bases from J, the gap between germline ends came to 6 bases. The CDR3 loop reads CASGLGTDYGYTF. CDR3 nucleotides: TGTGCTAGTGGTTTGGGGACAGACTATGGCTACACCTTC. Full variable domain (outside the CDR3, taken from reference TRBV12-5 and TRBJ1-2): DARVTQTPRHKVTEMGQEVTMRCQPILGHNTVFWYRQTMMQGLELLAYFRNRAPLDDSGMPKDRFSAEMPDATLATLKIQPSEPRDSAVYFCASGLGTDYGYTFGSGTRLTVV.

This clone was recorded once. CDR3 nucleotide sequence: TGTGCCAGCAGAGCCCCGGGACAGGAGGGTCTTGGCTACACCTTC. Translated: CASRAPGQEGLGYTF. The chain has TRBV6-1 and TRBJ1-2; 8 bases are a match to TRBD1. Germline V lookup: CDR1 MNHNS, CDR2 SASEGT. After removal of 6 bases from V and 7 bases from J, the junction contained 13 bases not matched to a gene. This CDR3 has 15 residues.

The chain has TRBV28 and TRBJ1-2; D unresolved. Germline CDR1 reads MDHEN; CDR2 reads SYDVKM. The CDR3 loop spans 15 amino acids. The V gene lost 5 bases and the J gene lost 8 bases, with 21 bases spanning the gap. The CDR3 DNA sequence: TGTGCCAGCAGTCTCCCGCGAAGTACCCCTCGAGGCTACACCTTC. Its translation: CASSLPRSTPRGYTF.

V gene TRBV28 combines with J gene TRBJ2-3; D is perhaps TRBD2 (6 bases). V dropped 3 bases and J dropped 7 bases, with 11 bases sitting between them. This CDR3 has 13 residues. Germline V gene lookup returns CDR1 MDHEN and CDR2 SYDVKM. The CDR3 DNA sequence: TGTGCCAGCAGTTTCGGGCTAGCGAATACGCAGTATTTT. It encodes CASSFGLANTQYF.

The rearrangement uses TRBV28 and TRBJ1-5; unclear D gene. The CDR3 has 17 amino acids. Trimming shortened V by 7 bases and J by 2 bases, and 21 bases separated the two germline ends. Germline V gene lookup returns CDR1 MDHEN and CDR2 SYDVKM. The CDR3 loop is CASTSVRAPFGNQPQHF. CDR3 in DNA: TGTGCCAGCACCTCCGTCCGGGCCCCCTTCGGCAATCAGCCCCAGCATTTT.

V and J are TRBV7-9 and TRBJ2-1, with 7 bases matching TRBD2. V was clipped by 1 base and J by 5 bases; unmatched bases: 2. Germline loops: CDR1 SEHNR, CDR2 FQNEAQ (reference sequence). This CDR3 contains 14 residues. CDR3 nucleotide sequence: TGTGCCAGCAGCTTAGTACTAGCGAACAATGAGCAGTTCTTC. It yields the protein CASSLVLANNEQFF.

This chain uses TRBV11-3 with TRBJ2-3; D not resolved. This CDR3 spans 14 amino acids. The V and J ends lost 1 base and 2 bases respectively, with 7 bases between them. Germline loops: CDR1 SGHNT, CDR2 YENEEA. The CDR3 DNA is TGTGCCAGCAGCTTAGGGGGAATCACAGATACGCAGTATTTT. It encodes CASSLGGITDTQYF.

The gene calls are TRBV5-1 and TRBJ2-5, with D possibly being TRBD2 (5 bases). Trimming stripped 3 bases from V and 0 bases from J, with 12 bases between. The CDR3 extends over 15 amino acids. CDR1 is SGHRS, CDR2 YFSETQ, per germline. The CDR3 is CASSSTASHQETQYF. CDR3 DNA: TGCGCCAGCAGCTCTACCGCTAGCCACCAAGAGACCCAGTACTTC.

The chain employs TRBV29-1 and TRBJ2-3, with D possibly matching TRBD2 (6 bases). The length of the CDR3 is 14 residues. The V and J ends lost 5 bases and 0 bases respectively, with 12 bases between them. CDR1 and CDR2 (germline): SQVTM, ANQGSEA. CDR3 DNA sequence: TGCAGCGTTTACCGGGACTCGAGCACAGATACGCAGTATTTT. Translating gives CSVYRDSSTDTQYF.

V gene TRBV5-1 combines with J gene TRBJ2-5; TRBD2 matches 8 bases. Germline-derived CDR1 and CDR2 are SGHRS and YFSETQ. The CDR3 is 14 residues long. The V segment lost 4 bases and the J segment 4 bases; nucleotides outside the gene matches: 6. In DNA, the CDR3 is TGCGCCAGCAGCCTCAGCGGGAGTACAGAGACCCAGTACTTC. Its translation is CASSLSGSTETQYF.

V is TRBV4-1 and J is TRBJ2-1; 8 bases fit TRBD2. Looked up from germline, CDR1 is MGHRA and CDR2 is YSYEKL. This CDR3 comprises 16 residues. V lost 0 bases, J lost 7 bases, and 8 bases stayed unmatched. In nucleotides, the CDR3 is TGCGCCAGCAGCCAAGACATAGCGGGGCTTCGGAATGAGCAGTTCTTC. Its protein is CASSQDIAGLRNEQFF.

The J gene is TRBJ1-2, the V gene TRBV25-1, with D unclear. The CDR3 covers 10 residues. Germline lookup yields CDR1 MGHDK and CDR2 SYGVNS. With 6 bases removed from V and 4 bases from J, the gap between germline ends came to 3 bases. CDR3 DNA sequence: TGTGCCAGCAGAGGCTATGGCTACACCTTC. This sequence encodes CASRGYGYTF.

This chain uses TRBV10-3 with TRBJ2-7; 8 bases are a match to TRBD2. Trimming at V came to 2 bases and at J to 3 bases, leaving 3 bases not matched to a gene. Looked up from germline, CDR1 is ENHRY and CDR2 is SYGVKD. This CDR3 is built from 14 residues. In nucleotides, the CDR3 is TGTGCCATCAGTGAGGGGAGCGGGAGCTACGAGCAGTACTTC. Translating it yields CAISEGSGSYEQYF.